The 12 T cell receptor beta chains in this list originate from one sample, sequenced in a study of blood T cell repertoires in COVID-19. Sequencing was performed with immunoSEQ multiplex PCR; in TCRdb, only in-frame clones are kept and a portion is missing. The table has 130,000 or so clones, roughly 90% seen once. Sequenced input: peripheral blood. All receptors come from a man between 65 and 85 years old with active COVID-19.

CDR3 in amino acids: CASSLDAGGPWSTDTQYF. The CDR3 DNA follows: TGTGCCAGCAGCTTGGACGCGGGAGGGCCGTGGAGCACAGATACGCAGTATTTT. This sequence joins TRBV5-6 and TRBJ2-3; 9 nucleotides align to TRBD2. Germline values: CDR1 SGHDT, CDR2 YYEEEE. V gave up 0 bases and J gave up 0 bases; unmatched junction bases: 8. The CDR3 length is 18 residues. The variable domain in full, completed from reference TRBV5-6 and TRBJ2-3, reads DAGVTQSPTHLIKTRGQQVTLRCSPKSGHDTVSWYQQALGQGPQFIFQYYEEEERQRGNFPDRFSGHQFPNYSSELNVNALLLGDSALYLCASSLDAGGPWSTDTQYFGPGTRLTVL.

This clone was seen only a few times. The chain combines TRBV19 with TRBJ2-2; possible D gene TRBD1, 6 bases. CDR1 is LNHDA, CDR2 SQIVND, per germline (reference sequence). The CDR3 has 13 amino acids. CDR3 sequence reads: CVTQGWNTGELFF. The CDR3 DNA sequence: TGTGTGACACAGGGTTGGAACACCGGGGAGCTGTTTTTT.

The rearrangement links TRBV24-1 to TRBJ2-1; possible D gene TRBD2, 5 bases. The length of the CDR3 is 15 residues. V shed 3 bases and J shed 1 base, with 9 bases lying between them. Germline values: CDR1 KGHDR, CDR2 SFDVKD. The CDR3 DNA sequence: TGTGCCACCAGTGATAGGTGGGAGTCCTACAATGAGCAGTTCTTC. Translating gives CATSDRWESYNEQFF.

The chain recombines TRBV9 with TRBJ2-1, with TRBD2 matching 13 bases. The CDR3 loop spans 14 amino acids. With 0 bases clipped from V and 10 bases from J, the junction kept 1 base outside the gene matches. Germline CDR1 and CDR2: SGDLS and YYNGEE. The CDR3 DNA reads as TGTGCCAGCAGCGTAGTACTAGCGGGAGGGGAGCAGTTCTTC. This encodes CASSVVLAGGEQFF. Using reference TRBV9 and TRBJ2-1 for the parts outside the CDR3, the full variable domain is DSGVTQTPKHLITATGQRVTLRCSPRSGDLSVYWYQQSLDQGLQFLIQYYNGEERAKGNILERFSAQQFPDLHSELNLSSLELGDSALYFCASSVVLAGGEQFFGPGTRLTVL.

The chain carries TRBV3-1 (or the pseudogene TRBV3-2) and TRBJ2-5; 8 bases fit TRBD1. The V gene's germline CDR1 is LGHDT and CDR2 YNNKEL (reference sequence). This CDR3 region has 15 residues. Trimming took 6 bases from V and 5 from J; bases not matched to a gene: 11. The CDR3 bases are TGTGCCAGCAGACAACCAGGGGGCTGGGGGGAGACCCAGTACTTC. Its protein is CASRQPGGWGETQYF.

The rearrangement joins TRBV3-1 (or the pseudogene TRBV3-2) to TRBJ2-7; D is perhaps TRBD1 (6 bases). Germline V lookup: CDR1 LGHDT, CDR2 YNNKEL (reference sequence). The CDR3 covers 16 residues. Trimming shortened V by 3 bases and J by 2 bases, and 17 bases separated the two germline ends. The CDR3 spells CASSHRTLDSTYEQYF. For the CDR3, the DNA is TGTGCCAGCAGCCACCGAACCCTGGACAGTACCTACGAGCAGTACTTC.

This chain connects TRBV24-1 to TRBJ2-2; 10 bases line up with TRBD1. Germline CDR1 KGHDR, CDR2 SFDVKD. Trimming at V came to 5 bases and at J to 3 bases, leaving 8 bases not matched to a gene. The CDR3 has 17 amino acids. CDR3 in DNA: TGTGCCACCAGTGGAGATTCTGGACAGGGGGACACCGGGGAGCTGTTTTTT. Protein product: CATSGDSGQGDTGELFF.

The genes are TRBV7-9 and TRBJ2-3, with a tentative D call TRBD2 (7 bases). In germline, CDR1 is SEHNR, CDR2 FQNEAQ (reference sequence). This CDR3 region has 17 residues. Trimming took 5 bases from V and 3 from J, leaving 21 bases between them. The CDR3 here is CASSPGGVGRGTDTQYF. As DNA, the CDR3 is TGTGCCAGCAGCCCGGGGGGCGTGGGCCGGGGGACAGATACGCAGTATTTT.

This rearrangement joins TRBV3-1 (or the pseudogene TRBV3-2) to TRBJ1-6, with TRBD1 as a possible D gene (5 bases). The V and J ends lost 6 bases and 11 bases respectively, with 11 bases between them. This CDR3 spans 12 amino acids. Germline CDR1 LGHDT, CDR2 YNNKEL (reference sequence). CDR3 DNA sequence: TGTGCCAGCAGATCACCAGGGACACCCCTCCACTTT. This encodes CASRSPGTPLHF.

The CDR3 DNA follows: TGTGCCAGCAGCCGTAGCGGGGGGGACCAAGAGACCCAGTACTTC. Translating it yields CASSRSGGDQETQYF. The chain joins TRBV7-9 to TRBJ2-5, with 11 bases matching TRBD2. Losses at the gene ends were 5 bases for V and 0 bases for J; bases not matched to a gene: 2. Germline V gene lookup returns CDR1 SEHNR and CDR2 FQNEAQ (reference sequence). This CDR3 has 15 residues.

The rearrangement links TRBV6-6 to TRBJ2-2; 7 bases match TRBD2. This CDR3 has 15 residues. Germline V gives CDR1 MNHNY, CDR2 SVGAGI (reference sequence). V lost 5 bases to trimming and J lost 5 bases; unmatched junction nucleotides: 8. The CDR3 reads CASSATSTSTGELFF. Here the CDR3 DNA reads TGTGCCAGCAGTGCGACTAGCACGTCGACCGGGGAGCTGTTTTTT.

J is TRBJ2-5 and V is TRBV2; the match to TRBD1 covers 7 bases. V lost 5 bases to trimming and J lost 2 bases; unmatched junction nucleotides: 8. Germline assignment: CDR1 SNHLY and CDR2 FYNNEI. This CDR3 is 15 amino acids long. The CDR3 region is CASSTEPGQQETQYF. CDR3 bases: TGTGCCAGCAGTACAGAACCGGGACAGCAAGAGACCCAGTACTTC. Looking up the rest from reference TRBV2 and TRBJ2-5 gives the full variable domain: EPEVTQTPSHQVTQMGQEVILRCVPISNHLYFYWYRQILGQKVEFLVSFYNNEISEKSEIFDDQFSVERPDGSNFTLKIRSTKLEDSAMYFCASSTEPGQQETQYFGPGTRLLVL.